This T cell receptor beta chain appears in the sequencing data of a study of T cell changes during pregnancy in multiple sclerosis. Germline lookup yields CDR1 SGHTA and CDR2 FQGNSA. The CDR3 contains 17 residues. Deletions cut 5 bases from V and 0 bases from J, with 14 bases between. The data were produced by immunoSEQ multiplex PCR, yet TCRdb's version contains in-frame clones alone and is incomplete. The data hold 38,000 or so clones, with 93% observed a single time. Sequenced here: CD4+ T cells from peripheral blood mononuclear cells, sampled in the first trimester of pregnancy. The clonotype comes from a female donor with multiple sclerosis, enrolled in a pregnancy study. This chain uses TRBV7-2 with TRBJ2-6, with D tentatively TRBD1 (6 bases). Written as DNA, the CDR3 is TGTGCCAGCAGCAAACAGGGTTTGGACTCTGGGGCCAACGTCCTGACTTTC. This translates into CASSKQGLDSGANVLTF.